The clone carrying this TCR beta chain was picked up a small number of times. Its specificity is unknown. One entry per CDR3 protein, called by TCRdb with MiXCR from the 5' RACE reads. The repertoire holds about 440,000 distinct CDR3 sequences, 15% to 25% seen once, with more than 8% in the top ten. The CDR3 runs to 15 residues. Trimming removed 0 bases at V and 5 bases at J, with 16 bases between. From germline, CDR1 is DFQATT and CDR2 SNEGSKA (reference sequence). This record belongs to a study of T-cell memory formation after mild COVID-19. Overall study context: TCR clusters were largely donor specific. Study results and limitations: Mainly CM and EM harbored the contracting CD4+ clones; mainly EMRA harbored the CD8+ ones.

The chain carries TRBV20-1 and TRBJ1-1; a weak D match, TRBD1 (6 bases). The sequence was collected from an adult woman who had mild COVID-19 (a few samples of this study predate the infection). Cell type and time point are not known. The sequencing input was PBMCs or a T cell subset sorted from them (not recorded which). The CDR3 DNA sequence: TGCAGTGCTAGAGATCCCAGGGGTGGGGCTACTGAAGCTTTCTTT. It codes for CSARDPRGGATEAFF.